Listed below are T cell receptor beta chains from one sample, sequenced in a study of a mutant IDH1 vaccine in newly diagnosed glioma. The antigens for these receptors are not known. Profiled with immunoSEQ multiplex PCR; TCRdb holds only in-frame clones, not every one. The sample records under 35,000 clones, nearly 90% being singletons. The specimen comprised PBMCs, sampled from a glioma patient whose treatment included an IDH1 peptide vaccine. The receptors originated from a man between 18 and 35 years old with glioma. Each CDR3 is given with its conserved first and last residue.

TRBV5-1	TRBJ2-3	CASSSTGIADTQYF
TRBV19	TRBJ2-7	CASSISGGSSYEQYF
TRBV6-1	TRBJ2-3	CATIKTRGTDTQYF
TRBV14	TRBJ2-2	CASSEGSRDRIGELFF
TRBV27	TRBJ2-1	CASSLSGTSAYEQFF
TRBV2	TRBJ2-1	CASSRRRGPSYNEQFF
TRBV28	TRBJ2-2	CASRSPVAGSTGELFF
TRBV19	TRBJ1-1	CASSRGSVSSEAFF
TRBV5-1	TRBJ1-1	CASSGGQGGWTEAFF
TRBV15	TRBJ2-3	CATSRSGRTDTQYF
TRBV29-1	TRBJ1-5	CSVASDPNQPQHF
TRBV4-2	TRBJ1-1	CASSQDGRPYTEAFF